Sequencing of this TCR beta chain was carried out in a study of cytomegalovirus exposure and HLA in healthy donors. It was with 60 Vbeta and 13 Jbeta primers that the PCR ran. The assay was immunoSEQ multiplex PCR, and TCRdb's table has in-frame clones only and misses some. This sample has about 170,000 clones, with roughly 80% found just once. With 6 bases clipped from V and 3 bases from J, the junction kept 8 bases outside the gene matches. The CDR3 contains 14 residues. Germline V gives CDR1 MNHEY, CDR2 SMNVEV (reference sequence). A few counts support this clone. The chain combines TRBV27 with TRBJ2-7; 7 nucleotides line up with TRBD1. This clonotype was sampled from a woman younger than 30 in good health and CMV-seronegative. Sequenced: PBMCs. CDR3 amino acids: CASRLTGLGYEQYF. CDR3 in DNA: TGTGCCAGCAGGCTGACAGGGTTAGGCTACGAGCAGTACTTC.